Presented here are 2 T cell receptor beta chains from one specimen sequenced in a study of T-cell reconstitution after alpha-beta-depleted transplantation in children. Researchers prepared the TCRbeta library using unique molecular identifiers, the study reports. TCRdb reprocessed the PCR reads with MiXCR, giving one entry per CDR3 protein. The sample has roughly 200,000 distinct CDR3 sequences; around 9.2% are singletons. The material sequenced was PBMCs, mostly from graft donor cells, taken 360 days after TCRalphabeta/CD19-depleted stem cell transplant. These receptor sequences come from a male patient aged 2 to 10 who had a stem cell transplant for acute myeloid leukemia, so the T cells may come from the graft donor.

This clonotype was seen only a few times. The chain is built from TRBV5-1 and TRBJ1-2; TRBD1 might be the D (5 bases). The CDR3 is made up of 17 amino acids. Looked up from germline, CDR1 is SGHRS and CDR2 is YFSETQ. Trimming stripped 4 bases from V and 1 base from J, with 20 bases between. CDR3 sequence reads: CASSLGPGTINNYGYTF. The CDR3 DNA sequence: TGCGCCAGCAGCCTAGGACCCGGGACGATAAATAACTATGGCTACACCTTC.

At least ten counts were recorded for this clonotype. V is TRBV28 and J is TRBJ1-1, with TRBD1 matching over 7 bases. The V segment lost 6 bases and the J segment 5 bases; nucleotides outside the gene matches: 12. This CDR3 has 15 amino acids. Germline CDR1 reads MDHEN; CDR2 reads SYDVKM. The CDR3 DNA sequence: TGTGCCAGCAGCCCAAGACAGGGTTGGAGAACTGAAGCTTTCTTT. It is translated as CASSPRQGWRTEAFF. The full variable domain, rest sourced from reference TRBV28 and TRBJ1-1, is DVKVTQSSRYLVKRTGEKVFLECVQDMDHENMFWYRQDPGLGLRLIYFSYDVKMKEKGDIPEGYSVSREKKERFSLILESASTNQTSMYLCASSPRQGWRTEAFFGQGTRLTVV.